Reported below is one TCR beta chain. These data originate in a study of T cells in localized non-small cell lung cancer. Generated by immunoSEQ multiplex PCR, the TCRdb table keeps only in-frame clones and is missing some. The top ten clones hold roughly 7.1% of a sample with around 40,000 clones, more than 85% of them seen once. This CDR3 is built from 14 residues. Germline CDR1 reads LNHDA; CDR2 reads SQIVND (reference sequence). The J segment lost 6 bases and the V segment lost 1 base, leaving 6 bases of the junction unmatched. This chain connects TRBV19 to TRBJ2-7; 7 nucleotides align to TRBD1. The sequenced sample was peripheral blood, obtained before any cancer treatment. The receptor comes from a woman aged 18-55 years with stage III lung adenocarcinoma. In DNA, the CDR3 is TGTGCCAGTAGTATAGTCCAACAGGGGACCGAGCAGTACTTC. Its translation is CASSIVQQGTEQYF.